A selection of T cell receptor beta chains follows, all from one sample in a study of CD8+CD57+ T cells in acquired aplastic anemia. A single record per CDR3 protein comes from TCRdb applying MiXCR to the reads. The sample lists around 150,000 distinct CDR3 sequences; less than 50% were seen once. Sequencing input: sorted CD4+, CD8+, or CD8+CD57+ T cells (not recorded which) from PBMCs. The receptors shown here come from a human donor with aplastic anemia. Both conserved end residues are part of each CDR3. D genes are given only for firm matches. The size of a clone is reported for some rows only, either as once, few or many, or as a class for expanded clones.

many,TRBV20-1,TRBD1,TRBJ1-5,TGCAGTGCCCTTAACCGTGACAGGGTGGATCAGCCCCAGCATTTT,CSALNRDRVDQPQHF
NA,TRBV9,NA,TRBJ2-5,TGTGCCAGCAGCGTCCCATCGGCAAGCCAAGAGACCCAGTACTTC,CASSVPSASQETQYF
NA,TRBV10-3,TRBD1,TRBJ2-7,TGTGCCATCAAAGACAGGGCCCTCTACGAGCAGTACTTC,CAIKDRALYEQYF
NA,TRBV9,TRBD1,TRBJ2-7,TGTGCCAGCAGCGCAGGCGACAGGGCCTACGAGCAGTACTTC,CASSAGDRAYEQYF
NA,TRBV6-1,TRBD1,TRBJ1-2,TGTGCCAGCAGTGAATGGGGGGGACAGGGGATTAATGGCTACACCTTC,CASSEWGGQGINGYTF
NA,TRBV9,NA,TRBJ1-5,TGTGCCAGCAGCGTAGGTCCAAATCAGCCCCAGCATTTT,CASSVGPNQPQHF
NA,TRBV6-2/TRBV6-3,NA,TRBJ2-3,TGTGCCAGCAGTTCTAGGACTTATGCAGATACGCAGTATTTT,CASSSRTYADTQYF
NA,TRBV20-1,TRBD1,TRBJ1-2,TGCAGTGCATTGGGACAGCCCTATGGCTACACCTTC,CSALGQPYGYTF
NA,TRBV4-3,TRBD1,TRBJ2-5,TGCGCCAGCAGCCAAGAGGGACAGGTGGGGGAGACCCAGTACTTC,CASSQEGQVGETQYF
NA,TRBV20-1,NA,TRBJ2-5,TGCAGTGCTAGTGCCGGACTTCTTCAAGAGACCCAGTACTTC,CSASAGLLQETQYF
few,TRBV2,NA,TRBJ2-7,TGTGTCAGCAAAACAGCGTCTTACGAGCAGTACTTC,CVSKTASYEQYF
many,TRBV9,TRBD1,TRBJ2-7,TGTGCCAGCAGCGTAGGATGGGACAGGGCCTACGAGCAGTACTTC,CASSVGWDRAYEQYF